This T cell receptor (beta chain) was identified during a study of blood T cell repertoires in COVID-19. Per the germline V gene, CDR1 is MNHNY and CDR2 is SVGAGI (reference sequence). The CDR3 runs 14 residues. Trimming took 5 bases from V and 7 from J, leaving 12 bases between them. Original methodology: Nucleated cell number was recorded as an estimate derived from reference gene primer amplification. The method was immunoSEQ multiplex PCR; TCRdb's version includes in-frame clones alone and lacks a portion of them. The V and J calls and the clone size are those of that table, but D and trimming were determined from the DNA. This sample has roughly 260,000 clones; approximately 79% occur once, and the top ten carry approximately 5%.

Sequencing was done on a sample of peripheral blood. This clonotype was obtained from a woman older than 75 with active or convalescent COVID-19. The chain joins TRBV6-6 to TRBJ1-6; no firm D call. The CDR3 bases are TGTGCCAGCAGTCCCGGCGGGTCGAATTCACCCCTCCACTTT. Translated: CASSPGGSNSPLHF.